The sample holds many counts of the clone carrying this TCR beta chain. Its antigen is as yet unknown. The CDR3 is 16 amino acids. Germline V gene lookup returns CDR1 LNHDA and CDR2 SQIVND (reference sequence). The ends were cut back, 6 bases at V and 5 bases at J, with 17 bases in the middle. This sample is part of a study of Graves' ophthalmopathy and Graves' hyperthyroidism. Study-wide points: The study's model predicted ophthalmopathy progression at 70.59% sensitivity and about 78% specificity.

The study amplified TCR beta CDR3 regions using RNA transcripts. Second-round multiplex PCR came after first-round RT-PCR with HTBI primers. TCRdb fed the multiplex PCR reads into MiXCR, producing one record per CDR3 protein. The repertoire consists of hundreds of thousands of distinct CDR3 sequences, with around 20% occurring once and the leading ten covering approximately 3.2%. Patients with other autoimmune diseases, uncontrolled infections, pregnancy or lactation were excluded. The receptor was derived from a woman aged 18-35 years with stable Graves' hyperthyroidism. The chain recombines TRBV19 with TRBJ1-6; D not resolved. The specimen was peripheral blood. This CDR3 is CASSSLGAVDNSPLHF. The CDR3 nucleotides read TGTGCCAGTAGCTCCTTGGGTGCAGTAGATAATTCACCCCTCCACTTT.